This TCR beta chain was identified during a study of control samples from healthy donors and cancer patients. The protocol was immunoSEQ multiplex PCR, while the TCRdb copy is restricted to in-frame clones and leaves out a portion. The sample has 110,000 to 150,000 clones, 94% seen once. Germline V gene data show CDR1 as SSHAT and CDR2 as FNYEAQ (reference sequence). This CDR3 has 16 amino acids. About this clone: The junction shows a germline mismatch at one end, possibly a read error.

V gene TRBV7-7 combines with J gene TRBJ2-2; D not resolved. Sequenced material: blood. This sequence was found in a man in his forties or fifties in good health. CDR3 DNA: TGTGCTAGCAGCTTAGACGGAGTCACATTAGGGGGGGAGCTGTTTTTT. This translates into CASSLDGVTLGGELFF.